This note documents a single T cell receptor (beta chain) sequence. What it binds is unknown. This entry is derived from a study of cytomegalovirus exposure and HLA in healthy donors. Study context: Of approximately 400 genotyped donors, about 81% clustered with self-reported Caucasian donors.

PCR amplification relied on 60 Vbeta primers (plus 13 Jbeta primers). The repertoire was sequenced with immunoSEQ multiplex PCR; TCRdb's copy has only in-frame clones and lacks some. There are about 190,000 clones in the sample; about 89% occur only once, and over 1% lies in the top ten. Points from the study as a whole: Excluded: some indistinguishable V segments such as TRBV6-2 and TRBV6-3. Equally common other TCR beta chains were less clonally expanded than HLA-associated ones, a later analysis found. The study designated roughly 150 TCR beta chains cytomegalovirus-associated.

The trim removed 6 bases at V and 1 base at J, leaving 13 bases unmatched. This CDR3 has 17 residues. CDR1 is SQVTM and CDR2 is ANQGSEA in the germline V gene. The TCR comes from a man aged 30 to 39 in good health and CMV-seronegative. Material: PBMCs. J is TRBJ2-1 and V is TRBV29-1; TRBD1 matches 9 bases. The CDR3 region has the DNA TGCAGCGTCGTCCCGGGACAGGGTGGGCCGTCCTACAATGAGCAGTTCTTC. Its translation: CSVVPGQGGPSYNEQFF.